This T cell receptor (beta chain) was recorded in a study of PD-L1 blockade in urothelial cancer. On the study more broadly: Bladder-origin urothelial cancer in males covered about 90% of the roughly 30 patients. T cells were recovered from blood samples at a median of approximately 150,000.

Germline-derived CDR1 and CDR2 are LGHNA and YNFKEQ. With 5 bases clipped from V and 0 bases from J, the junction kept 7 bases outside the gene matches. The CDR3 consists of 16 residues. Notes on this clone: Its specificity is not known.

Each PCR contained spiked-in synthetic TCR analog templates. Assay used: immunoSEQ multiplex PCR; TCRdb lists only in-frame clones, some missing. The sample carries approximately 100,000 clones, about 85% recorded once. Broader study findings: Pretreatment peripheral blood TCR clonality that fell below the median predicted better survival among the patients studied.

The rearrangement links TRBV4-2 to TRBJ2-7; 10 nucleotides line up with TRBD2. Sample: PBMCs, taken around atezolizumab (anti-PD-L1) treatment. The sequence was collected from a man in his forties or fifties with urothelial cancer. The CDR3 is CASSYGLAENSYEQYF. Here the CDR3 DNA reads TGTGCCAGCAGCTACGGACTAGCGGAAAACTCCTACGAGCAGTACTTC.